This T cell receptor beta chain came from a study of blood T cell repertoires in COVID-19. Study details: Researchers got acute and convalescent COVID-19 samples from the United States, Italy and Spain.

Clones were read by immunoSEQ multiplex PCR, and TCRdb kept only the in-frame ones, dropping some. Of about 85,000 clones listed, around 82% are singletons. This CDR3 has 15 amino acids. The V gene's germline CDR1 is SGDLS and CDR2 YYNGEE. V gave up 4 bases and J gave up 3 bases; unmatched junction bases: 3. This chain connects TRBV9 to TRBJ2-5; 13 bases line up with TRBD2. This TCR derives from a woman aged 80 or over with acute or convalescent COVID-19. The source material was peripheral blood. The CDR3 reads CASSFGTSGEETQYF. In DNA form, the CDR3 reads TGTGCCAGCAGCTTCGGGACTAGCGGGGAAGAGACCCAGTACTTC.